The rows below give T cell receptor beta chains drawn from one sample of a study of control samples from healthy donors and cancer patients. Sequencing used immunoSEQ multiplex PCR; TCRdb keeps in-frame clones, though not all of them. The data hold about 130,000 clones, with around nine tenths observed a single time. Sequencing was carried out using PBMCs. The receptors here all came from a man aged 50 or older with head and neck cancer. Each CDR3 is given with its conserved first and last residue. A D gene is named only where the DNA matches it firmly. The size entry is marked missing in some rows and otherwise reads once, few, many or a size class.

>TRBJ1-1|TRBV19|-|-
CASRWGADDTEAFF
TGTGCCAGTAGGTGGGGGGCTGATGACACTGAAGCTTTCTTT
>TRBJ2-7|TRBV27|-|TRBD2
CASSLGTSGRASYEQYF
TGTGCCAGCAGTTTAGGGACTAGCGGGAGGGCCTCCTACGAGCAGTACTTC
>TRBJ2-7|TRBV2|once|TRBD2
CASIEAGVKYF
TGTGCCAGCATAGAAGCGGGGGTTAAGTACTTC
>TRBJ2-1|TRBV6-5|-|-
CASSLGAASYNEQFF
TGTGCCAGCAGTTTAGGGGCGGCTTCCTACAATGAGCAGTTCTTC
>TRBJ2-5|TRBV7-9|-|TRBD2
CASSLNSGSQETQYF
TGTGCCAGCAGCTTAAATAGCGGGAGCCAAGAGACCCAGTACTTC
>TRBJ2-1|TRBV24-1|-|TRBD1
CATSDMGQGTSYNEQFF
TGTGCCACCAGTGATATGGGACAGGGGACCTCCTACAATGAGCAGTTCTTC
>TRBJ1-1|TRBV5-1|-|-
CASSPDEGAEAFF
TGCGCCAGCAGCCCGGACGAGGGAGCTGAAGCTTTCTTT
>TRBJ2-2|TRBV5-1|-|-
CASREGWVAGELFF
TGCGCCAGCAGAGAGGGTTGGGTAGCCGGGGAGCTGTTTTTT
>TRBJ1-5|TRBV5-1|-|-
CASSLAGRSNQPQHF
TGCGCCAGCAGCTTGGCCGGGCGGAGCAATCAGCCCCAGCATTTT
>TRBJ1-5|TRBV7-2|once|TRBD1
CASSFTGTGDQPQHF
TGTGCCAGCAGCTTTACCGGGACAGGGGACCAGCCCCAGCATTTT
>TRBJ1-5|TRBV4-1|-|-
CASSQVRTDIKPQHF
TGCGCCAGCAGCCAAGTCCGGACAGATATTAAGCCCCAGCATTTT
>TRBJ2-7|TRBV11-1|-|-
CASSLNGQSREQYF
TGTGCCAGCAGCTTAAACGGACAGTCGAGGGAGCAGTACTTC
>TRBJ1-2|TRBV6-1|-|-
CASSEVWTSPRYGYTF
TGTGCCAGCAGTGAAGTTTGGACTTCCCCTAGGTATGGCTACACCTTC
>TRBJ2-7|TRBV4-1|-|-
CASSQGLGYEQYF
TGCGCCAGCAGCCAGGGACTTGGTTACGAGCAGTACTTC
>TRBJ2-1|TRBV5-1|-|-
CASSWGGGQYNEQFF
TGCGCCAGCAGCTGGGGAGGTGGGCAGTACAATGAGCAGTTCTTC
>TRBJ2-7|TRBV5-8|-|-
CASSFQSGTFPYEQYF
TGTGCCAGCAGCTTTCAATCCGGGACCTTCCCCTACGAGCAGTACTTC
>TRBJ1-3|TRBV6-6|-|-
CASSRRQANSGNTIYF
TGTGCCAGCAGCCGCCGACAGGCCAACTCTGGAAACACCATATATTTT
>TRBJ2-1|TRBV5-8|-|-
CASSFGQTSNNEQFF
TGTGCCAGCAGCTTTGGACAGACTAGTAACAATGAGCAGTTCTTC
>TRBJ2-1|TRBV5-6|-|-
CASSHDRGEEQFF
TGTGCCAGCAGCCATGATCGGGGTGAAGAGCAGTTCTTC
>TRBJ1-1|TRBV28|-|-
CASSSQSGVNTEAFF
TGTGCCAGCAGCTCCCAATCAGGGGTGAACACTGAAGCTTTCTTT
>TRBJ1-1|TRBV6-5|few|-
CASSPGAAEAFF
TGTGCCAGCAGCCCGGGGGCCGCCGAAGCTTTCTTT
>TRBJ1-1|TRBV5-5|-|-
CASSLGWGADQEAFF
TGTGCCAGCAGCTTGGGCTGGGGGGCAGACCAGGAAGCTTTCTTT
>TRBJ2-7|TRBV13|-|-
CASSLGSTGEQYF
TGTGCCAGCAGCTTAGGGTCCACGGGGGAGCAGTACTTC
>TRBJ2-7|TRBV7-2|-|-
CASSLAEYEQYF
TGTGCCAGCAGCTTAGCTGAATACGAGCAGTACTTC
>TRBJ2-3|TRBV7-9|few|TRBD2
CASSFISGGGTDTQYF
TGTGCCAGCAGTTTTATTAGCGGGGGTGGGACAGATACGCAGTATTTT
>TRBJ2-1|TRBV21-1|-|-
CASSKRDRGYNEQFF
TGTGCCAGCAGCAAAAGGGACAGGGGGTACAATGAGCAGTTCTTC
>TRBJ2-7|TRBV6-5|-|-
CVSAAGPSYEQYF
TGTGTCAGCGCGGCGGGGCCCTCCTACGAGCAGTACTTC
>TRBJ2-7|TRBV6-5|-|-
CASLSSYEQYF
TGTGCCAGCCTCTCATCCTACGAGCAGTACTTC
>TRBJ2-7|TRBV10-1|-|TRBD2
CATSLLAGPTSYEQYF
TGCGCCACCTCCCTTCTAGCGGGACCGACCTCCTACGAGCAGTACTTC